Below, 15 T cell receptor beta chains from the same sample are listed, as sequenced in a study of tumor and adjacent non-tumor tissue in lung cancer. Three rounds of nested PCR, following a modified ARM-PCR protocol, produced the TCRbeta library. From the multiplex PCR reads, TCRdb called clonotypes with MiXCR, one entry per CDR3 protein. The repertoire consists of roughly 120,000 distinct CDR3 sequences, with roughly 74% occurring once and the leading ten covering around 37%. RNA was extracted from bulk tissue without any cell sorting. What was sequenced was lung tumor tissue. These receptors came from a woman aged 60-75 years with non-small cell lung cancer.

V is TRBV24-1 and J is TRBJ1-5; the D is unclear. CDR3 length equals 14 residues. V was clipped by 0 bases and J by 3 bases, with 5 bases between them. Per the germline V gene, CDR1 is KGHDR and CDR2 is SFDVKD. CDR3 residues: CATSDLSINQPQHF. The CDR3 DNA follows: TGTGCCACCAGTGATTTGTCGATCAATCAGCCCCAGCATTTT.

This clonotype occurred once. This may arise from a read error, as a much more abundant clone is one base away. V gene TRBV20-1 combines with J gene TRBJ1-5, with D possibly matching TRBD1 (6 bases). Germline CDR1 is DFQATT and CDR2 is SNEGSKA (reference sequence). The V and J ends lost 8 bases and 2 bases respectively, with 16 bases between them. The CDR3 consists of 14 residues. The CDR3 bases are TGCAGTACACAAAACAGGGACGGCAATCAGCCCCAGCATTTT. Translation: CSTQNRDGNQPQHF.

Comment on this clonotype: This CDR3 fails to terminate in the conserved phenylalanine or tryptophan, so it likely reflects a read error. The chain recombines TRBV20-1 with TRBJ1-2; 7 bases align to TRBD1. The CDR3 loop spans 19 amino acids. Germline lookup yields CDR1 DFQATT and CDR2 SNEGSKA (reference sequence). In nucleotides, the CDR3 is TGCAGTACTAGAAATCGGGCGGGACAGAGGAAAGGAGAAGGCTATGGCTACACCTTG. Its translation is CSTRNRAGQRKGEGYGYTL.

Comments on this clonotype: At one boundary the junction diverges from the germline segment, which might be a read error. V and J are TRBV20-1 and TRBJ1-2; D not resolved. Germline CDR1 reads DFQATT; CDR2 reads SNEGSKA (reference sequence). CDR3 length equals 12 residues. This chain's CDR3 is CSTTPTYYGHTF. The CDR3 region has the DNA TGCAGTACTACTCCCACCTACTATGGCCACACCTTC.

A remark on this clonotype: Since no conserved phenylalanine or tryptophan closes the CDR3, a read error is the likely cause. The CDR3 here is CSAREGHSNTEAFL. CDR3 in DNA: TGCAGTGCTAGAGAGGGACATTCGAACACTGAAGCTTTCTTA. The chain combines TRBV20-1 with TRBJ1-1, with D possibly TRBD1 on 6 matching bases. CDR3 length equals 14 residues. The V end lost 0 bases, the J end lost 1 base, and 9 bases lay between the germline ends. Germline CDR1 DFQATT, CDR2 SNEGSKA (reference sequence).

Regarding this clonotype: The junction departs from germline at one end; a sequencing error may be responsible. V gene TRBV4-1 combines with J gene TRBJ2-5, with D perhaps TRBD2 (6 bases). There are 17 residues in the CDR3. The germline V gene encodes CDR1 MGHRA and CDR2 YSYEKL. The CDR3 spells CASSQDRAEGLPETLYF. CDR3 coding DNA: TGCGCCAGTAGCCAAGATAGGGCGGAGGGGCTGCCCGAGACCCTATACTTC.

Points on this clonotype: A read error may explain this, as a much larger clone is one base away. Lacking the conserved final phenylalanine or tryptophan, this CDR3 likely reflects a read error. J is TRBJ1-2 and V is TRBV28; D unclear. Germline lookup yields CDR1 MDHEN and CDR2 SYDVKM. This CDR3 has 11 residues. Trimming cost V 7 bases and J 1 base, with 4 bases left between them. The CDR3 region has the DNA TGTGCCAGCATAAGTAACTATGGCTACACCATC. Protein: CASISNYGYTI.

Concerning this clonotype itself: A much larger clone lies one base from this, so it may be a read error. No conserved phenylalanine or tryptophan is present at the end of the CDR3, so a read error is the likely explanation. J is TRBJ2-7 and V is TRBV10-3, with TRBD1 matching over 11 bases. Germline V gives CDR1 ENHRY, CDR2 SYGVKD. After removal of 0 bases from V and 3 bases from J, the junction contained 4 bases not matched to a gene. This CDR3 is 16 amino acids long. The CDR3 DNA is TGTGCCATCAGTGAGTCTCAGGGACAGGGGGTCTACGAGCAGTACTCC. Amino acids: CAISESQGQGVYEQYS.

In regard to this clonotype: A read error is possible here, since a much larger clone lies one base away. CDR3 DNA: TGTGCCAGCAGTGCCTCCTGGGGGATGAATCAGCCCCAGCATTTT. Protein product: CASSASWGMNQPQHF. The chain combines TRBV12-3 or TRBV12-4 with TRBJ1-5; perhaps TRBD1 as D (5 bases). With 5 bases removed from V and 4 bases from J, the gap between germline ends came to 15 bases. The CDR3 has 15 residues.

This clonotype was detected ten times or more. V and J are TRBV6-6 and TRBJ1-1, with a possible D match to TRBD1 (5 bases). Germline CDR1 and CDR2: MNHNY and SVGAGI (reference sequence). This CDR3 has 18 residues. The V end was cut by 2 bases, the J end by 5 bases, with 24 bases between. The CDR3 loop reads CASSYGEEWGGTRTEAFF. The CDR3 nucleotides are TGTGCCAGCAGTTACGGGGAGGAGTGGGGTGGGACCCGGACTGAAGCTTTCTTT.

Regarding this clonotype: A much larger clone lies a single base off, so this may be a read error. This CDR3 is missing its conserved last phenylalanine or tryptophan, likely due to a read error. This chain uses TRBV29-1 with TRBJ2-1, with 9 nucleotides matching TRBD2. This CDR3 spans 14 amino acids. The ends lost 6 bases at V and 4 bases at J; junction bases unmatched: 7. CDR1 SQVTM and CDR2 ANQGSEA come from the germline V gene. CDR3 DNA: TGCAGCGTGCCGCGTAGCGGGGGATACAATGAGCAGTTCTTA. This codes for CSVPRSGGYNEQFL.

This chain joins TRBV12-3 or TRBV12-4 and TRBJ2-7, with 9 bases matching TRBD2. The CDR3 length is 15 residues. CDR3 sequence reads: CSISSIEGLAYEQYF. The CDR3 bases are TGTTCCATCAGCTCTATTGAGGGACTAGCTTACGAGCAGTACTTC.

Of note for this clonotype: With a much larger clone just one base away, this may be a read error. The gene calls are TRBV20-1 and TRBJ1-1; the match to TRBD1 covers 7 bases. This CDR3 comprises 13 residues. Germline trimming cut 4 bases from V and 6 bases from J; bases unmatched to any gene: 8. Germline CDR1 reads DFQATT; CDR2 reads SNEGSKA (reference sequence). In DNA, the CDR3 is TGCAGTGCTAAGAACAGGGGTCGGCCTGAAGCTTTCTTT. This gives the protein CSAKNRGRPEAFF.

As concerns this clonotype: At one end, the junction sequence differs from germline, possibly due to a read error. The chain employs TRBV11-2 and TRBJ2-3, with D tentatively TRBD1 or TRBD2 (5 bases each). CDR3 length: 13 amino acids. Germline V gene sequence: CDR1 SGHAT, CDR2 FQNNGV. CDR3 in amino acids: CAISRDHTDTQYF. As DNA, the CDR3 is TGTGCCATCAGCCGGGACCACACAGATACGCAGTATTTT.

As concerns this clonotype: At one of its ends the junction is not consistent with the germline gene, which may arise from a read error. This CDR3 is CASSIRSPQGLINF. CDR3 DNA: TGTGCTAGCAGTATTAGGAGTCCCCAGGGCCTCATTAACTTT. The J gene is TRBJ1-6, the V gene TRBV28, with a possible D match to TRBD1 (5 bases). The CDR3 spans 14 residues. CDR1 and CDR2 from the germline V gene are MDHEN and SYDVKM.